These 10 T cell receptor beta chains were sequenced from one sample in a study of Ad26.COV2.S vaccination and SARS-CoV-2 variants. Sequencing was performed with immunoSEQ multiplex PCR; in TCRdb, only in-frame clones are kept and a portion is missing. Among a few hundred thousand clones, around 90% were seen once, and the ten largest hold 2.9%. Treatment defined: 19 received Ad26.COV2.S at low or high dose, single or two shots; roughly 5 received placebo; per-sample allocation not given. Material that was analyzed had been drawn on day 63 after the first vaccine or placebo injection. Specimen: peripheral blood, collected in a trial of Ad26.COV2.S vaccine versus placebo. Every receptor here comes from a person between 18 and 60 years old who received the Ad26.COV2.S COVID-19 vaccine or a placebo.

This chain joins TRBV18 and TRBJ2-3; D not certain. CDR1 and CDR2 from the germline V gene are KGHSH and LQKENI. V lost 6 bases and J lost 4, with 8 bases in between. CDR3 length equals 12 residues. The chain's CDR3 is CASSPLADTQYF. CDR3 DNA sequence: TGTGCCAGCTCCCCTCTAGCAGATACGCAGTATTTT.

The V and J genes are TRBV5-1 and TRBJ2-2; 8 bases align to TRBD2. Germline-derived CDR1 and CDR2 are SGHRS and YFSETQ. This CDR3 is built from 15 residues. Trimming at V came to 2 bases and at J to 4 bases, leaving 4 bases not matched to a gene. The DNA of the CDR3 is TGCGCCAGCAGCTTAGCGGGAGCGGGCACCGGGGAGCTGTTTTTT. This translates into CASSLAGAGTGELFF.

For this clone: Additional DNA sequences in this sample encode the identical CDR3. The rearrangement links TRBV7-9 to TRBJ1-4; 9 nucleotides line up with TRBD1. The ends lost 6 bases at V and 0 bases at J; junction bases unmatched: 5. The V gene's germline CDR1 is SEHNR and CDR2 FQNEAQ (reference sequence). This CDR3 has 16 amino acids. Here the CDR3 DNA reads TGTGCCAGCAGTTTGGGACAGGGTGCAACTAATGAAAAACTGTTTTTT. Encoded protein: CASSLGQGATNEKLFF.

This chain joins TRBV11-3 and TRBJ2-7, with D possibly matching TRBD2 (5 bases). The CDR3 contains 17 residues. Germline CDR1 is SGHNT and CDR2 is YENEEA. Trimming cost V 5 bases and J 0 bases, with 20 bases left between them. The CDR3 reads CASSRPRIAIRSYEQYV. The DNA for the CDR3 is TGTGCCAGCAGCCGACCCCGAATAGCGATCCGCTCCTACGAGCAGTACGTC.

The V and J genes are TRBV9 and TRBJ1-6; D is undetermined. Germline CDR1 reads SGDLS; CDR2 reads YYNGEE. The CDR3 runs to 13 residues. Trimming took off 3 bases at V and 7 bases at J, with 8 bases between the two ends. CDR3: CASSDNRNSPLHF. CDR3 nucleotides: TGTGCCAGCAGCGATAACCGAAATTCACCCCTCCACTTT.

This chain connects TRBV19 to TRBJ1-1, with 10 positions matching TRBD1. The CDR3 has 14 residues. The J segment lost 6 bases and the V segment lost 6 bases, leaving 7 bases of the junction unmatched. Germline CDR1 is LNHDA and CDR2 is SQIVND (reference sequence). The CDR3 DNA reads TGTGCCAGTAGAACGACAGGGGGCTACGCTGAAGCTTTCTTT. Its protein product is CASRTTGGYAEAFF.

This chain links TRBV14 with TRBJ1-1; D may be TRBD1 (5 bases). In germline, CDR1 is SGHDN, CDR2 FVKESK. The V end lost 2 bases, the J end lost 3 bases, and 16 bases lay between the germline ends. The CDR3 totals 16 residues. The CDR3: CASSQRPGRMDTEAFF. The CDR3 DNA is TGTGCCAGCAGCCAACGGCCGGGGCGAATGGACACTGAAGCTTTCTTT.

The CDR3 region is CASSITGGRRGGNEQFF. CDR3 coding DNA: TGTGCCAGTAGTATCACGGGTGGTAGGCGGGGTGGGAATGAGCAGTTCTTC. V usage is TRBV19 and J usage is TRBJ2-1; possible D gene TRBD2, 6 bases. Germline CDR1 is LNHDA and CDR2 is SQIVND (reference sequence). The CDR3 sequence is 17 residues long. V lost 3 bases to trimming and J lost 7 bases, with 22 bases between them. Variable domain in full (rest from reference TRBV19 and TRBJ2-1): DGGITQSPKYLFRKEGQNVTLSCEQNLNHDAMYWYRQDPGQGLRLIYYSQIVNDFQKGDIAEGYSVSREKKESFPLTVTSAQKNPTAFYLCASSITGGRRGGNEQFFGPGTRLTVL.

The V gene is TRBV6-1, the J gene TRBJ2-3, with 10 bases aligning to TRBD2. The CDR3 is 16 amino acids. Germline V lookup: CDR1 MNHNS, CDR2 SASEGT. V shed 0 bases, J shed 9 bases, and the junction held 9 bases outside the gene matches. The CDR3 here is CASSEASGGSGVTQYF. CDR3 sequence (DNA): TGTGCCAGCAGTGAAGCTAGCGGGGGGTCGGGGGTGACGCAGTATTTT.

The gene calls are TRBV7-6 and TRBJ2-7; D gene uncertain. The CDR3 loop spans 15 amino acids. Trimming took 2 bases from V and 2 from J, leaving 13 bases between them. Germline-derived CDR1 and CDR2 are SGHVS and FNYEAQ. CDR3 sequence (DNA): TGTGCCAGCAGCTTACCGATGCGCGGCACCTACGAGCAGTACTTC. Protein sequence: CASSLPMRGTYEQYF.